This TCR beta chain originates from a study of tumor-infiltrating lymphocytes in localized non-small cell lung cancer. A word on this clone: Its target is unknown.

CDR1 is LNHNV and CDR2 is YYDKDF in the germline V gene (reference sequence). Trimming shortened V by 1 base and J by 9 bases, and 9 bases separated the two germline ends. The CDR3 spans 13 residues. Sequenced by immunoSEQ multiplex PCR; TCRdb stores in-frame clones only, minus some. The table shows around 7,700 clones, with approximately 75% occurring only once. Study-wide findings and caveats: Each assay used a separate piece of the same tissue.

V gene TRBV15 combines with J gene TRBJ2-2, with D possibly matching TRBD2 (6 bases). The TCR originated in a human donor with non-small cell lung cancer. Sequences were obtained from lung tumor tissue. The DNA for the CDR3 is TGTGCCACCAGCAGAGTACGGGGGTGGGAGCTGTTTTTT. Residues: CATSRVRGWELFF.